The 16 T cell receptor beta chains given below trace back to one sample, sequenced in a study of T cells after yellow fever vaccination. Each CDR3 protein gets one entry after TCRdb re-called the 5' RACE reads with MiXCR. The sample records around 360,000 distinct CDR3 sequences, around 10% being singletons. Sample: PBMCs, taken on the day of the first yellow fever vaccination. All receptors derive from a man aged 18 to 35 who received the YFV17D yellow fever vaccine.

This clonotype came up a few times. The gene calls are TRBV7-2 and TRBJ2-3, with D unclear. The CDR3 totals 13 residues. Trimming left V 5 bases short and J 6 bases short, with 12 bases between. Germline assignment: CDR1 SGHTA and CDR2 FQGNSA. This chain's CDR3 is CASSPRNDDTQYF. The CDR3 bases are TGTGCCAGCAGCCCCAGAAACGATGATACGCAGTATTTT.

The sample holds a few counts of this clonotype. V is TRBV19 and J is TRBJ2-7, with TRBD1 matching over 8 bases. Germline CDR1 reads LNHDA; CDR2 reads SQIVND (reference sequence). With V trimmed by 6 bases and J by 2 bases, 12 bases remained unmatched. This CDR3 is built from 16 residues. CDR3 sequence: CASRITGGPQTYEQYF. CDR3 nucleotide sequence: TGTGCCAGTAGGATCACAGGGGGACCTCAGACCTACGAGCAGTACTTC.

The J gene is TRBJ2-7, the V gene TRBV6-2 or TRBV6-3; no clear D gene. This CDR3 has 12 residues. Trimming shortened V by 6 bases and J by 2 bases, and 8 bases separated the two germline ends. In germline, CDR1 is MNHEY, CDR2 SVGEGT. Here the CDR3 reads CASSEQTYEQYV. The CDR3 nucleotides read TGTGCCAGCAGCGAACAGACCTACGAGCAGTACGTC.

This clonotype was counted between two and nine times. The V gene is TRBV12-3 or TRBV12-4, the J gene TRBJ2-5, with 11 bases aligning to TRBD2. CDR3 size: 16 residues. J lost 2 bases, V lost 2 bases, and 4 bases had no gene match. The CDR3 sequence is CASSLLGLAAQETQYF. The CDR3 coding sequence is TGTGCCAGCAGTTTACTGGGACTAGCGGCTCAAGAGACCCAGTACTTC.

The chain joins TRBV6-2 or TRBV6-3 to TRBJ2-5; tentative D call: TRBD2 (5 bases). V was trimmed by 6 bases and J by 3 bases, leaving 17 bases between them. This CDR3 is 15 amino acids long. Germline assignment: CDR1 MNHEY and CDR2 SVGEGT. The chain's CDR3 is CASRPPGSGKETQYF. In nucleotides, the CDR3 is TGTGCCAGCAGACCCCCGGGAAGCGGCAAAGAGACCCAGTACTTC.

This clonotype was observed a handful of times. The chain is built from TRBV7-9 and TRBJ2-5; D ambiguous. The germline CDR1 and CDR2 sequences are SEHNR and FQNEAQ (reference sequence). V was clipped by 1 base and J by 5 bases, with 11 bases between them. The CDR3 is 14 residues long. CDR3 nucleotides: TGTGCCAGCAGCTTAGACTATTTATCTGAGACCCAGTACTTC. This sequence encodes CASSLDYLSETQYF.

V is TRBV7-2 and J is TRBJ2-1; maybe TRBD2 (5 bases). Germline values: CDR1 SGHTA, CDR2 FQGNSA. The CDR3 is 15 residues long. The ends were cut back, 4 bases at V and 5 bases at J, with 15 bases in the middle. CDR3 in amino acids: CASSSDLTANNEQFF. CDR3 coding DNA: TGTGCCAGCAGCTCGGACTTAACGGCTAACAATGAGCAGTTCTTC.

This chain connects TRBV7-9 to TRBJ2-6; perhaps TRBD1 as D (6 bases). CDR1 is SEHNR, CDR2 FQNEAQ, per germline (reference sequence). V shed 8 bases and J shed 2 bases, with 10 bases lying between them. The CDR3 is 14 residues long. The DNA of the CDR3 is TGTGCCAGCGGAAAGGGGGCTGGGGCCAACGTCCTGACTTTC. This sequence encodes CASGKGAGANVLTF.

This clonotype was found a few times. This chain links TRBV5-4 with TRBJ2-4; possible D gene TRBD2, 7 bases. Germline CDR1 SGHNT, CDR2 YYREEE (reference sequence). Trimming cost V 0 bases and J 7 bases, with 14 bases left between them. There are 15 residues in the CDR3. CDR3 sequence reads: CASSLGRGGENIQYF. The CDR3 nucleotides are TGTGCCAGCAGCTTGGGGAGGGGGGGGGAGAACATTCAGTACTTC.

This clonotype has at least ten counts. This rearrangement joins TRBV5-1 to TRBJ1-1; 8 bases fit TRBD1. From germline, CDR1 is SGHRS and CDR2 YFSETQ. The CDR3 consists of 15 residues. V lost 5 bases, J lost 7 bases, and 13 bases stayed unmatched. CDR3 sequence: CASRGETGAYGEAFF. As DNA, the CDR3 is TGCGCCAGCAGGGGGGAGACAGGGGCCTACGGTGAAGCTTTCTTT.

This clonotype has just a few counts. The chain links TRBV5-1 to TRBJ1-1; TRBD1 matches 10 bases. The V segment lost 3 bases and the J segment 3 bases; nucleotides outside the gene matches: 5. Germline CDR1 and CDR2: SGHRS and YFSETQ. This CDR3 is built from 15 residues. The DNA for the CDR3 is TGCGCCAGCAGCTCAACTGGACAGGGGGACACTGAAGCTTTCTTT. Its translation is CASSSTGQGDTEAFF.

This clonotype was seen at least ten times. CDR3 region: CASSSWSVNSYEQYV. Written as DNA, the CDR3 is TGTGCCAGCAGCTCATGGAGCGTTAATTCCTACGAGCAGTACGTC. The chain couples TRBV7-2 to TRBJ2-7; unclear D gene. Germline lookup yields CDR1 SGHTA and CDR2 FQGNSA. CDR3 size: 15 residues. Trimming removed 4 bases from V and 1 base from J, with 14 bases in between.

The genes are TRBV27 and TRBJ2-7, with D uncertain. Germline V CDR1 and CDR2: MNHEY, SMNVEV (reference sequence). V shed 8 bases and J shed 2 bases, with 10 bases lying between them. The CDR3 runs 12 residues. The CDR3 loop is CASETGPYEQYF. The DNA of the CDR3 is TGTGCCAGCGAAACGGGTCCCTACGAGCAGTACTTC.

This clonotype has more than one count but fewer than ten. This chain connects TRBV4-1 to TRBJ2-2; the D gene is possibly TRBD1 (6 bases). The germline CDR1 and CDR2 sequences are MGHRA and YSYEKL. The CDR3 is 17 amino acids. Trimming pared 4 bases from V and 0 bases from J, leaving 15 bases between. The CDR3 loop is CASSPQGRPANTGELFF. The CDR3, as DNA: TGCGCCAGCAGCCCCCAGGGGCGCCCGGCGAACACCGGGGAGCTGTTTTTT.

This chain connects TRBV11-1 to TRBJ1-3; D perhaps matches TRBD1 (5 bases). Trimming took 5 bases from V and 0 from J, leaving 23 bases between them. Germline V CDR1 and CDR2: SGHAT, FQDESV (reference sequence). This CDR3 is built from 19 residues. In DNA, the CDR3 is TGTGCCAGCAGCCCTGGGGGATGGTCAGGGCCCTCCTCTGGAAACACCATATATTTT. Amino acids: CASSPGGWSGPSSGNTIYF.

This clonotype was picked up a small number of times. This chain connects TRBV7-2 to TRBJ2-2; D uncertain. This CDR3 region has 14 residues. Germline-derived CDR1 and CDR2 are SGHTA and FQGNSA. The V gene lost 3 bases and the J gene lost 5 bases, with 10 bases spanning the gap. CDR3 in amino acids: CASSFEWVTGELFF. CDR3 coding DNA: TGTGCCAGCAGCTTTGAGTGGGTAACCGGGGAGCTGTTTTTT. Full variable domain (remainder filled in from reference TRBV7-2 and TRBJ2-2): GAGVSQSPSNKVTEKGKDVELRCDPISGHTALYWYRQSLGQGLEFLIYFQGNSAPDKSGLPSDRFSAERTGGSVSTLTIQRTQQEDSAVYLCASSFEWVTGELFFGEGSRLTVL.